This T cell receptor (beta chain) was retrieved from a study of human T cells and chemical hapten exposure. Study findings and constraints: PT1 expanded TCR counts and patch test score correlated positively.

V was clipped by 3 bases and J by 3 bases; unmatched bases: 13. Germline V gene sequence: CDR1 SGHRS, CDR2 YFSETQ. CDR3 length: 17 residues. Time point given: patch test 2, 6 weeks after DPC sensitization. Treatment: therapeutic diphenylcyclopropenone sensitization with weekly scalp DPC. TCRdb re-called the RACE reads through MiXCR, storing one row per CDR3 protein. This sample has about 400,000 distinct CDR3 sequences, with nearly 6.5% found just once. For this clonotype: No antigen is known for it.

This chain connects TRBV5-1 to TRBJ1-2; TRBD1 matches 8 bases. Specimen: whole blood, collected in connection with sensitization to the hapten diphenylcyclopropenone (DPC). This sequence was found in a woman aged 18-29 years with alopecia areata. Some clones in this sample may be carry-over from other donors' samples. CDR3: CASSSGSQGARYYGYTF. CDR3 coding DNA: TGCGCCAGCAGCTCTGGAAGTCAGGGGGCGCGGTACTATGGCTACACCTTC. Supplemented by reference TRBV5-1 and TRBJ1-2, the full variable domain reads KAGVTQTPRYLIKTRGQQVTLSCSPISGHRSVSWYQQTPGQGLQFLFEYFSETQRNKGNFPGRFSGRQFSNSRSEMNVSTLELGDSALYLCASSSGSQGARYYGYTFGSGTRLTVV.